This TCR beta chain appears in the sequencing data of a study of blood T cell repertoires in COVID-19. Study context: The cDNA or gDNA used as material had been derived from T cells, B-cell-depleted T cells, or PBMCs.

Sequenced by immunoSEQ multiplex PCR; TCRdb stores in-frame clones only, minus some. The sample carries 100,000 to 150,000 clones, 79% recorded once. Trimming at V came to 4 bases and at J to 4 bases, leaving 1 base not matched to a gene. CDR1 is LGHDT and CDR2 is YNNKEL in the germline V gene (reference sequence). The CDR3 runs 13 residues. The chain couples TRBV3-1 (or the pseudogene TRBV3-2) to TRBJ2-1; 7 bases match TRBD1. The sequence came from a man aged 40-49 years with active or convalescent COVID-19. Sample: peripheral blood. This CDR3 reads CASSPDRYNEQFF. The CDR3 DNA reads as TGTGCCAGCAGCCCGGACAGGTACAATGAGCAGTTCTTC.